The 30 T cell receptor beta chains below come from one sample, sequenced in a study of blood T cell repertoires in COVID-19. Here immunoSEQ multiplex PCR was the method, and the copy in TCRdb shows in-frame clones only, minus some. Of over 200,000 clones detected, 85% to 90% appear once; the ten largest clones hold about 2.5%. Source material: peripheral blood. These receptors came from a woman in her sixties with acute or convalescent COVID-19.

This clone was detected a few times. The chain couples TRBV28 to TRBJ2-2, with 9 bases matching TRBD2. The ends lost 5 bases at V and 7 bases at J; junction bases unmatched: 8. The CDR3 sequence is 15 residues long. Germline V gene data show CDR1 as MDHEN and CDR2 as SYDVKM. CDR3 sequence: CASSGDLAGIGELFF. CDR3 coding DNA: TGTGCCAGCAGTGGGGACCTAGCGGGAATCGGGGAGCTGTTTTTT.

The chain employs TRBV2 and TRBJ2-1, with 9 bases identical to TRBD1. This CDR3 contains 15 residues. The germline gives CDR1 SNHLY, CDR2 FYNNEI. V lost 5 bases to trimming and J lost 6 bases; unmatched junction nucleotides: 8. In DNA, the CDR3 is TGTGCCAGCAGTCTAGGGACAGGGTCTGGCAATGAGCAGTTCTTC. This gives the protein CASSLGTGSGNEQFF.

The V call is TRBV2, the J call TRBJ1-6, with D tentatively TRBD1 (6 bases). Germline V gives CDR1 SNHLY, CDR2 FYNNEI. The CDR3 has 13 amino acids. V was cut by 8 bases and J by 6 bases, with 11 bases left in between. CDR3 residues: CASLRGSNSPLHF. The CDR3 DNA is TGTGCCAGCCTCAGGGGTTCTAATTCACCCCTCCACTTT.

A word on this clone: Other DNA variants within this sample encode the same CDR3. The chain uses TRBV18 and TRBJ1-1, with TRBD1 as a possible D gene (5 bases). V was trimmed by 2 bases and J by 1 base, leaving 8 bases between them. This CDR3 comprises 14 residues. Looked up from germline, CDR1 is KGHSH and CDR2 is LQKENI. DNA of the CDR3: TGTGCCAGCTCACCAGACAGAACGAACACTGAAGCTTTCTTT. Translated, it gives CASSPDRTNTEAFF.

The rearrangement uses TRBV7-6 and TRBJ1-1; TRBD1 matches 8 bases. The CDR3 runs to 20 residues. Losses at the gene ends were 4 bases for V and 5 bases for J; bases not matched to a gene: 24. From germline, CDR1 is SGHVS and CDR2 FNYEAQ. CDR3 region: CASSSAGQGKGGGHVTEAFF. CDR3 bases: TGTGCCAGCAGCTCAGCCGGACAGGGTAAGGGTGGTGGACACGTGACTGAAGCTTTCTTT.

The chain links TRBV18 to TRBJ2-3; 14 bases map to TRBD2. V trimming: 2 bases; J trimming: 0 bases; junction bases outside the gene matches: 4. The CDR3 runs to 18 residues. Germline CDR1 and CDR2: KGHSH and LQKENI. DNA of the CDR3: TGTGCCAGCTCACCAGCGGGGACTAGCGGGGGCAGCACAGATACGCAGTATTTT. This encodes CASSPAGTSGGSTDTQYF.

The rearrangement links TRBV25-1 to TRBJ2-3; the match to TRBD1 covers 7 bases. V lost 3 bases and J lost 2; bases outside the gene matches: 2. Germline assignment: CDR1 MGHDK and CDR2 SYGVNS. CDR3 length equals 14 residues. The DNA of the CDR3 is TGTGCCAGCAGTGAGACAGGGATCACAGATACGCAGTATTTT. Protein: CASSETGITDTQYF.

V is TRBV7-8 and J is TRBJ2-7; maybe TRBD1 (5 bases). Per the germline V gene, CDR1 is SGHVS and CDR2 is FQNEAQ. The CDR3 extends over 16 amino acids. Trimming stripped 3 bases from V and 3 bases from J, with 18 bases between. Here the CDR3 reads CASSFVLGSGNYEQYF. The CDR3 nucleotides read TGTGCCAGCAGCTTTGTACTCGGGTCAGGGAACTACGAGCAGTACTTC.

The V call is TRBV5-8, the J call TRBJ2-1; TRBD2 might be the D (6 bases). The CDR3 extends over 17 amino acids. V was clipped by 0 bases and J by 4 bases, with 17 bases between them. The germline gives CDR1 SGHTS, CDR2 YDEGEE. The CDR3 DNA reads as TGTGCCAGCAGCTTGGCCAGACTAGGCGGGACTTACAATGAGCAGTTCTTC. It is translated as CASSLARLGGTYNEQFF. Full variable domain (rest looked up from reference TRBV5-8 and TRBJ2-1): EAGVTQSPTHLIKTRGQQATLRCSPISGHTSVYWYQQALGLGLQFLLWYDEGEERNRGNFPPRFSGRQFPNYSSELNVNALELEDSALYLCASSLARLGGTYNEQFFGPGTRLTVL.

J is TRBJ2-2 and V is TRBV7-9, with 14 bases that match TRBD2. The germline CDR1 and CDR2 sequences are SEHNR and FQNEAQ (reference sequence). V lost 4 bases and J lost 5; bases outside the gene matches: 6. There are 17 residues in the CDR3. CDR3 nucleotide sequence: TGTGCCAGCAGCTCCGGACTAGCGGGAGGCTTAACCGGGGAGCTGTTTTTT. Encoded protein: CASSSGLAGGLTGELFF.

The V gene is TRBV28, the J gene TRBJ1-2, with TRBD1 matching over 8 bases. There are 15 residues in the CDR3. The germline gives CDR1 MDHEN, CDR2 SYDVKM. The ends lost 5 bases at V and 7 bases at J; junction bases unmatched: 12. The CDR3 reads CASSLTGALSPGYTF. CDR3 nucleotide sequence: TGTGCCAGCAGTCTGACAGGGGCATTATCTCCTGGCTACACCTTC.

V is TRBV11-2 and J is TRBJ2-1; 10 bases match TRBD1. J lost 7 bases, V lost 1 base, and 4 bases had no gene match. There are 15 residues in the CDR3. Germline V gene sequence: CDR1 SGHAT, CDR2 FQNNGV. This chain's CDR3 is CASSLVTGGFNEQFF. CDR3 sequence (DNA): TGTGCCAGCAGCTTAGTGACAGGGGGCTTTAATGAGCAGTTCTTC.

This chain joins TRBV14 and TRBJ2-1, with TRBD2 matching 12 bases. The length of the CDR3 is 16 residues. CDR1 and CDR2 from the germline V gene are SGHDN and FVKESK. V gave up 3 bases and J gave up 7 bases; unmatched junction bases: 7. CDR3 nucleotide sequence: TGTGCCAGCAGCCAGGGGCTAGCGGGGGGGGAGAATGAGCAGTTCTTC. Its translation is CASSQGLAGGENEQFF.

A note on this clone: At one boundary the junction diverges from the germline segment, which might be a read error. The rearrangement links TRBV18 to TRBJ1-5, with D perhaps matching TRBD1 (6 bases). Germline V gene sequence: CDR1 KGHSH, CDR2 LQKENI. The CDR3 is 17 amino acids. CDR3 nucleotide sequence: TGTGCCAGCTCACCACCATTCGGCAGCGGGGGCAACCAGCCCCAGCATTTT. Its protein is CASSPPFGSGGNQPQHF.

The gene calls are TRBV2 and TRBJ1-1; possibly TRBD1 for D (5 bases). From germline, CDR1 is SNHLY and CDR2 FYNNEI. The V end was cut by 3 bases, the J end by 4 bases, with 9 bases between. This CDR3 is built from 13 residues. The CDR3 here is CASSEGRVTEAFF. In nucleotides, the CDR3 is TGTGCCAGCAGTGAGGGCAGGGTCACTGAAGCTTTCTTT.

The chain recombines TRBV30 with TRBJ1-6; D remains ambiguous. Germline V gene sequence: CDR1 GTSNPN, CDR2 SVGIG (reference sequence). This CDR3 is built from 14 residues. V was pared by 0 bases and J by 7 bases, with 10 bases between. Here the CDR3 reads CAWSVSGWNSPLHF. For the CDR3, the DNA is TGTGCCTGGAGTGTCTCGGGTTGGAATTCACCCCTCCACTTT. The full variable domain, rest sourced from reference TRBV30 and TRBJ1-6, is SQTIHQWPATLVQPVGSPLSLECTVEGTSNPNLYWYRQAAGRGLQLLFYSVGIGQISSEVPQNLSASRPQDRQFILSSKKLLLSDSGFYLCAWSVSGWNSPLHFGNGTRLTVT.

This clone was picked up many times. J is TRBJ2-2 and V is TRBV11-3; maybe TRBD2 (6 bases). Trimming took off 6 bases at V and 0 bases at J, with 14 bases between the two ends. The CDR3 sequence is 16 residues long. Germline values: CDR1 SGHNT, CDR2 YENEEA. The CDR3 sequence is CASSSSDLTNTGELFF. CDR3 DNA: TGTGCCAGCAGTTCTAGCGACCTCACGAACACCGGGGAGCTGTTTTTT.

This chain connects TRBV4-1 to TRBJ2-7, with TRBD1 as a possible D gene (6 bases). CDR1 and CDR2 from the germline V gene are MGHRA and YSYEKL. CDR3 length equals 14 residues. V was cut by 2 bases and J by 3 bases, with 11 bases left in between. Here the CDR3 DNA reads TGCGCCAGCAGCCAACCAGGACAGATCTACGAGCAGTACTTC. Translating it yields CASSQPGQIYEQYF.

This chain uses TRBV18 with TRBJ1-2, with unresolved D. The CDR3 has 13 amino acids. Germline CDR1 is KGHSH and CDR2 is LQKENI. With 2 bases removed from V and 3 bases from J, the gap between germline ends came to 7 bases. The CDR3 here is CASSPSGDYGYTF. CDR3 coding DNA: TGTGCCAGCTCACCATCCGGGGACTATGGCTACACCTTC.

The chain combines TRBV5-1 with TRBJ1-3, with 11 bases that match TRBD1. The junction had 6 bases not matched to a gene; V was cut back by 4 bases and J by 3 bases. CDR3 length equals 16 residues. Per the germline V gene, CDR1 is SGHRS and CDR2 is YFSETQ. Here the CDR3 reads CASSRTGGAFGNTIYF. The CDR3 bases are TGCGCCAGCAGCCGGACAGGGGGCGCTTTTGGAAACACCATATATTTT.

The chain links TRBV12-3 or TRBV12-4 to TRBJ2-5, with 7 bases lining up with TRBD1. CDR3 length equals 13 residues. The V gene end was trimmed by 5 bases and the J gene end by 2 bases; junction bases not matched to a gene: 2. The CDR3 protein is CASSQGQQETQYF. The CDR3 region has the DNA TGTGCCAGCAGTCAGGGACAGCAAGAGACCCAGTACTTC.

A single count supports this clone. This chain connects TRBV5-5 to TRBJ1-2, with TRBD1 matching over 8 bases. Per germline, CDR1 SGHKS and CDR2 YYEKEE (reference sequence). The CDR3 sequence is 14 residues long. V was clipped by 4 bases and J by 8 bases; unmatched bases: 10. In nucleotides, the CDR3 is TGTGCCAGCAGCCCCGGACAGGGAGTCTCGGGCTACACCTTC. As protein: CASSPGQGVSGYTF.

The CDR3 is CATSRRDSYEQYF. The CDR3 region has the DNA TGTGCCACCAGTAGGCGGGACTCCTACGAGCAGTACTTC. This rearrangement joins TRBV24-1 to TRBJ2-7; the D gene is possibly TRBD2 (6 bases). CDR3 length equals 13 residues. Trimming stripped 6 bases from V and 0 bases from J, with 8 bases between. Germline V gene sequence: CDR1 KGHDR, CDR2 SFDVKD.

The chain is built from TRBV9 and TRBJ2-3; TRBD2 aligns across 10 bases. CDR1 and CDR2 (germline): SGDLS, YYNGEE. The CDR3 consists of 16 residues. J gave up 2 bases and V 4 bases, and 7 bases lay outside the gene matches. The CDR3 nucleotides read TGTGCCAGCAGCCTCAATAGCGGGGGGCCCACAGATACGCAGTATTTT. The encoded protein is CASSLNSGGPTDTQYF.

The genes are TRBV6-4 and TRBJ2-5; TRBD2 aligns across 16 bases. V lost 4 bases, J lost 1 base, and 3 bases stayed unmatched. From germline, CDR1 is MRHNA and CDR2 SNTAGT. CDR3 length equals 17 residues. DNA for the CDR3: TGTGCCAGCAGTGGCGGGACTAGCGGGAGGGGCCAAGAGACCCAGTACTTC. It codes for CASSGGTSGRGQETQYF.

The genes are TRBV12-3 or TRBV12-4 and TRBJ2-7; D possibly corresponds to TRBD1 (6 bases). Trimming took 2 bases from V and 8 from J, leaving 10 bases between them. The CDR3 sequence is 12 residues long. The DNA for the CDR3 is TGTGCCAGCAGTTTATCAGGGGAAAAGCAGTACTTC. This encodes CASSLSGEKQYF.

J is TRBJ1-5 and V is TRBV19; weak D call: TRBD1 (6 bases). This CDR3 is 17 amino acids long. Germline V lookup: CDR1 LNHDA, CDR2 SQIVND (reference sequence). Between the trimmed V and J ends, which lost 3 bases and 0 bases, there was a span of 15 bases. The CDR3 loop reads CASSMTGRPYSNQPQHF. In DNA, the CDR3 is TGTGCCAGTAGTATGACAGGACGACCATATAGCAATCAGCCCCAGCATTTT.

The chain links TRBV18 to TRBJ1-2; 8 nucleotides match TRBD1. V was clipped by 5 bases and J by 3 bases; unmatched bases: 2. CDR1 and CDR2 (germline): KGHSH, LQKENI. The CDR3 sequence is 13 residues long. The DNA for the CDR3 is TGTGCCAGCTCATCGACAGGGGACTATGGCTACACCTTC. The encoded protein is CASSSTGDYGYTF.

J is TRBJ1-5 and V is TRBV6-5; D call uncertain. V dropped 6 bases and J dropped 3 bases, with 12 bases sitting between them. The CDR3 runs to 14 residues. Germline V gene data show CDR1 as MNHEY and CDR2 as SVGAGI. In nucleotides, the CDR3 is TGTGCCAGCAGCCCCGTCACAGCCAATCAGCCCCAGCATTTT. Amino acid sequence: CASSPVTANQPQHF.

The chain combines TRBV2 with TRBJ2-2; 8 nucleotides line up with TRBD2. This CDR3 is 15 amino acids long. J was trimmed by 5 bases and V by 7 bases; bases with no gene match: 9. In germline, CDR1 is SNHLY, CDR2 FYNNEI. The CDR3 coding sequence is TGTGCCAGCAAGGCGGGAGGTGCCCAGACCGGGGAGCTGTTTTTT. It specifies CASKAGGAQTGELFF.